This TCR beta chain was identified during a study of cytomegalovirus exposure and HLA in healthy donors (TCRdb year 2017). Regarding the complete study: According to an earlier analysis of 550 to 700 of the donors, 150 million to 200 million T cells yielded some 120 million unique TCR beta sequences and 276 Gb of sequence data. An early release covering about 600 HLA-typed donors comprised 250 to 350 gigabases of sequencing data and 85 million or so unique TCR sequences. Among the roughly 390 genotyped donors, approximately 77% belonged to the genetic ancestry cluster associated with self-reported Caucasian donors. The aim of the study was to test whether cataloging public T cell receptors could identify signatures of past pathogen exposure. The study used immunosequencing to profile the T cell repertoires of some 600 subjects and linked those repertoires to cytomegalovirus serostatus. Besides the first cohort of approximately 710 subjects, a separate validation cohort made up of around 120 different subjects was used. The study combined high-throughput TCR immunosequencing, statistical association of individual TCRs with disease status, and machine learning to predict cytomegalovirus infection status. A later analysis re-analyzed previously published TCR beta repertoires from about 600 donors and added high-resolution HLA genotyping to study TCR occurrence patterns. Rather than drawing on any new phenotypic data, the later analysis identified candidate immune exposures from TCR beta sequences and the way those sequences occurred across donors. An earlier analysis of around 580 of the donors used high-throughput TCR beta sequencing to judge whether each TCR beta V gene segment behaved as functional or pseudogenic. Donor age, sex, ethnicity and CMV serostatus were compiled alongside the repertoire data. A later genetic analysis used genome-wide SNP genotypes for 398 of the 666 donors, treating that subset as a discovery cohort. Every discovery cohort repertoire had been produced on one sequencing platform. HLA typing covered class I and class II loci at four-digit resolution. Typing coverage varied by locus: about 629-630 donors for A, B, C, DRB1 and DQB1; under 550 for DQA1; about 570 for DPA1; approximately 470 for DPB1. Because of strong linkage in the cohort, four or five DR-DQ haplotypes were treated as single units for association and clustering. Across around 400 genotyped donors of the cohort, an average of roughly 250,000 unique TCR beta nucleotide sequences per donor were sequenced, and roughly 20% of those sequences were non-productive. What the study reported, not specific to this receptor: Some IMGT-functional V segments, including TRBV6-2 and TRBV6-3, could not be told apart with the 87-base-pair reads, so those segments were excluded. In this cohort, only TCR beta chains were sequenced, and detectable features were limited by the absence of alpha or paired-chain data. A further reported finding was that TCR beta sequences accurately predicted the HLA-A and HLA-B alleles for most subjects in the first cohort. Several of the top co-occurrence clusters appeared to be linked to parvovirus B19, influenza, CMV and Epstein-Barr virus, according to a later analysis. A later genetic analysis reported fewer N-insertions in productive TCRs among donors in an Asian-associated ancestry cluster than the roughly 640-donor mean. In the study, some 160 TCR beta chains were listed as associated with cytomegalovirus. Sequencing depth was assumed to be roughly uniform across donors in the presence/absence analyses, though that assumption may not hold. A cluster of highly shared sequence variants was judged likely to be a technical artifact of the sequencing pipeline. Across donors, most TCR sequences were observed very rarely, whereas some public TCRs were present in many individuals. According to the authors, the approach could potentially be generalized to other disease states and immunological phenotypes. A later genetic analysis associated a missense DCLRE1C variant with V-gene and J-gene trimming of TCR beta chains, and an independent cohort replicated the association. For the cohort, immune exposure information was limited to CMV serostatus. Because counts were too low, some 17 rarely observed V segments, including chromosome 9 orphons, were excluded from the earlier analysis of 587 of the donors. Because HLA typing was unavailable for some donors at each locus, only the typed subset was used in association tests. Most CMV-associated TCR beta chains appeared to be HLA-restricted in a later analysis, and the HLA associations seemed to be driven largely by CMV exposure. According to a later analysis, TCR association rates differed among HLA loci, with DRB1 alleles showing the most associated TCRs and HLA-C alleles showing the fewest. A later analysis associated 16,951 TCR beta sequences with specific HLA alleles at a false discovery rate of 0.05. Broadly in line with IMGT annotations, most TCR beta V segments showed up in productive rearrangements about 87% or about 30% of the time in an earlier analysis of several hundred of the donors. The classifier was reported to diagnose cytomegalovirus status with high specificity and sensitivity in both the original and validation cohorts. In a later analysis, HLA-associated TCR beta chains showed more clonal expansion and lower generation probabilities than non-associated chains that were equally common. Linkage disequilibrium might explain the correlated functional status among segregating V segments, but an unknown experimental factor could not be excluded. When HLA alleles, especially DR and DQ, strongly co-occurred, attributing TCR associations to individual alleles was difficult. A few of the identified cytomegalovirus-associated TCR beta chains were confirmed in vitro to be specific for cytomegalovirus antigens.

In total, over 600 healthy bone marrow donors made up the cohort. All cohort members were sampled while nominally healthy, although unrecorded immune exposures were likely present. CMV serostatus was recorded as positive for about 300 and negative for about 50% of the roughly 670 cohort members, whereas no CMV serostatus was recorded for the donor in question. A peripheral blood sample was provided by each donor, and peripheral blood mononuclear cells were used for TCR beta sequencing. The Qiagen DNeasy Blood Extraction Kit was used to extract genomic DNA from the blood cell samples. The receptor library was made with the immunoSEQ multiplex PCR assay. For the multiplex PCR, a mixture combining 60 forward primers for TCR Vbeta segments and 13 reverse primers for TCR Jbeta segments was used. The CDR3 region of rearranged TCR beta genes was amplified from genomic DNA with a multiplex PCR assay. Amplified TCR beta libraries were sequenced as 87-base-pair reads on the Illumina HiSeq System. Per the source publication's procedure: A later analysis counted 75 million to 100 million unique TCR beta chains across the 666 repertoires, and 9.5 million to 11 million of these chains were shared by at least two donors. A nearest-neighbor algorithm error-corrected the raw reads and collapsed the reads into unique sequences, merging closely related sequences to remove PCR and sequencing errors. CDR3 sequences were aligned to IMGT reference sequences to assign V, D and J gene segments. For a sequence to be retained, a match of at least six nucleotides was required to both a V gene segment and a J gene segment. A rearrangement counted as productive if the CDR3 had no stop codons and remained in frame with V and J, and every other rearrangement counted as non-productive. Following IMGT convention, CDR3 was defined as the stretch from the second conserved V-encoded cysteine up to the conserved J-encoded phenylalanine. The earlier analysis of more than 450 of the donors excluded sequences that lacked an unambiguous match to a single V gene segment. An earlier analysis of just under 600 of the donors called V segments functional above 56.7% productive rearrangements and segregating when the between-donor standard deviation exceeded 5%. A statistical classification framework was developed to diagnose cytomegalovirus status using the catalog of TCR beta chain sequences. A later analysis assigned V and J genes by comparing TCR nucleotide sequences with IMGT/GENE-DB human TR gene sequences. Using the TCRdist pipeline, a later analysis assigned CDR3 sequences along with most-parsimonious VDJ recombination scenarios. A later analysis defined each TCR beta chain by its CDR3 amino acid sequence plus V-gene family, and excluded reads lacking a unique V-gene family. A later analysis removed 550 to 650 highly shared, low-generation-probability nucleotide sequences to deal with suspected cross-contamination and a sequencing artifact. In a later analysis, a clonal expansion index was calculated for each public chain from normalized within-repertoire ranks of inferred template counts. In a later analysis, generation probabilities were computed using a VDJ recombination model fitted to out-of-frame rearrangements, and the results were checked against IGoR. Hypergeometric tests were used in a later analysis to score TCR-TCR, TCR-HLA and TCR-CMV co-occurrence, with a repertoire-size bias correction applied to the TCR pairs. To estimate false discovery rates, a later analysis permuted the HLA or CMV assignments 20 times. In a later analysis, co-occurring TCRs were grouped using DBSCAN, and TCRdist sequence similarity was added for clustering within HLA-allele-positive subsets. Co-occurrence clustering excluded repertoires with fewer than 30,000 or more than 120,000 public chains, plus five with anomalous nucleotide sharing. Sourced from immuneACCESS, this table was stored by TCRdb with only in-frame sequences that have V and J called. A share of the clones is absent; for the studies checked, an unresolved V gene accounts for under half, and the remainder has no known explanation. V, J and clone size reflect that table, while D and trimming were determined from the DNA. A total of around 150,000 clones appear in this sample, roughly 70% of them only once. Of the sample, approximately 1.6% falls within the top ten clones.

This clone was seen only a few times. What antigen it recognizes has not been identified. Base quality data are lacking; no much larger clone is found one base away. Trimming removed 6 bases from V and 1 base from J, leaving 15 bases between the germline ends. In the germline V gene (reference sequence), CDR1 corresponds to SEHNR and CDR2 to FQNEAQ. The CDR3 covers 15 residues, taking in both the cysteine and the phenylalanine. The retained sequence is limited to the CDR3, 45 bases, with the frame set at the first base. The clonotype was recovered from a human donor in good health. The specimen sequenced was PBMCs. The rearrangement combines TRBV7-9 with TRBJ1-1; 5 matching bases give a weak D call of TRBD1. The CDR3 protein: CASSKRDFQNTEAFF. The nucleotide sequence reads TGTGCCAGCAGTAAACGGGACTTTCAGAACACTGAAGCTTTCTTT.